The 32 T cell receptor beta chains below were found in one sample sequenced in a study of human T cells and chemical hapten exposure. This sample's treatment: therapeutic diphenylcyclopropenone sensitization with weekly scalp DPC. The library attached unique molecular identifiers to individual cDNA molecules. TCRdb re-analysed the reads in MiXCR, keeping a single row per CDR3 protein. The sample contains 3,000 or so distinct CDR3 sequences, roughly 48% of which appear only once. This specimen was whole blood, taken before DPC sensitization or 2, 6, or about 24 weeks after (not recorded which). These receptor sequences come from an adult with alopecia areata. Some clones in this sample may be carry-over from other donors' samples. This table probably holds off-target reads from a library built for another chain.

The chain links TRBV9 to TRBJ2-5; either TRBD1 or TRBD2 may fit D (5 bases each). Germline values: CDR1 SGDLS, CDR2 YYNGEE. This CDR3 is built from 14 residues. Deletions cut 2 bases from V and 2 bases from J, with 10 bases between. This chain's CDR3 is CASSVTGAQETQYF. For the CDR3, the DNA is TGTGCCAGCAGCGTCACCGGGGCTCAAGAGACCCAGTACTTC.

The CDR3 DNA sequence: TGCGCCAGCAGCTCGGGACAGGGGTTATACGAGCAGTACTTC. It encodes CASSSGQGLYEQYF. The chain links TRBV5-1 to TRBJ2-7, with 10 bases identical to TRBD1. This CDR3 is 14 amino acids long. Trimming took 3 bases from V and 4 from J; bases not matched to a gene: 4. Germline V gene data show CDR1 as SGHRS and CDR2 as YFSETQ.

The chain joins TRBV29-1 to TRBJ2-5; 7 bases line up with TRBD2. Germline CDR1 SQVTM, CDR2 ANQGSEA. CDR3 size: 12 residues. After removal of 6 bases from V and 5 bases from J, the junction contained 6 bases not matched to a gene. The CDR3 DNA reads TGCAGCGTCCCGGGGGACTACGAGACCCAGTACTTC. It yields the protein CSVPGDYETQYF.

This clonotype was counted a few times. The chain joins TRBV3-1 to TRBJ2-3; TRBD2 agrees at 7 bases. V dropped 3 bases and J dropped 1; count of bases not matched to a gene: 10. The CDR3 contains 17 residues. From germline, CDR1 is LGHDT and CDR2 YNNKEL (reference sequence). This CDR3 reads CASSQNGLAAGTDTQYF. CDR3 DNA sequence: TGTGCCAGCAGCCAGAATGGCCTAGCGGCCGGCACAGATACGCAGTATTTT.

This chain uses TRBV7-3 with TRBJ2-5; 11 nucleotides match TRBD1. Germline lookup yields CDR1 SGHTA and CDR2 FQGTGA. The J segment lost 4 bases and the V segment lost 5 bases, leaving 6 bases of the junction unmatched. The CDR3 is 15 residues long. CDR3 protein: CASSTHGTGGETQYF. CDR3 nucleotides: TGTGCCAGCAGCACCCACGGGACAGGGGGAGAGACCCAGTACTTC. Full variable domain (remainder filled in from reference TRBV7-3 and TRBJ2-5): GAGVSQTPSNKVTEKGKYVELRCDPISGHTALYWYRQSLGQGPEFLIYFQGTGAADDSGLPNDRFFAVRPEGSVSTLKIQRTERGDSAVYLCASSTHGTGGETQYFGPGTRLLVL.

The DNA for the CDR3 is TGCAGTGCTACCCATAGCGGGGCGCCCTACGAGCAGTACTTC. Amino acids: CSATHSGAPYEQYF. The chain couples TRBV20-1 to TRBJ2-7; 8 bases match TRBD2. Per the germline V gene, CDR1 is DFQATT and CDR2 is SNEGSKA (reference sequence). The CDR3 contains 14 residues. V gave up 4 bases and J gave up 2 bases; unmatched junction bases: 7.

The chain links TRBV7-2 to TRBJ1-2, with 7 bases matching TRBD1. This CDR3 is built from 14 residues. Trimming at V came to 5 bases and at J to 4 bases, leaving 7 bases not matched to a gene. CDR1 is SGHTA and CDR2 is FQGNSA in the germline V gene. The CDR3 DNA reads as TGTGCCAGCAGCCCAGGGGGTAGTGGCTATGGCTACACCTTC. It is translated as CASSPGGSGYGYTF.

The chain has TRBV11-3 and TRBJ2-2; D uncertain. V lost 0 bases to trimming and J lost 6 bases, with 5 bases between them. The CDR3 loop spans 13 amino acids. Looked up from germline, CDR1 is SGHNT and CDR2 is YENEEA. The CDR3 DNA reads as TGTGCCAGCAGCTTAGAAGGGTCCGGGGAGCTGTTTTTT. It yields the protein CASSLEGSGELFF.

This rearrangement joins TRBV4-1 to TRBJ2-2; D uncertain. Trimming removed 0 bases from V and 0 bases from J, with 17 bases in between. Germline V gene data show CDR1 as MGHRA and CDR2 as YSYEKL. The CDR3 spans 19 residues. CDR3: CASSQDKGLIGANTGELFF. The CDR3 DNA sequence: TGCGCCAGCAGCCAAGATAAAGGCTTAATAGGCGCGAACACCGGGGAGCTGTTTTTT.

The chain couples TRBV2 to TRBJ2-2; TRBD2 matches 11 bases. Looked up from germline, CDR1 is SNHLY and CDR2 is FYNNEI. Germline trimming cut 4 bases from V and 4 bases from J; bases unmatched to any gene: 8. This CDR3 contains 17 residues. The CDR3 nucleotides are TGTGCCAGCAGTGTTTTGACTAGCGGGGCCACCACCGGGGAGCTGTTTTTT. It is translated as CASSVLTSGATTGELFF.

V is TRBV10-1 and J is TRBJ2-1; D gene unclear. The CDR3 covers 15 residues. The V end was cut by 4 bases, the J end by 2 bases, with 12 bases between. Germline V lookup: CDR1 WNHNN, CDR2 SYGVQD (reference sequence). The CDR3 coding sequence is TGCGCCAGCAGTGCGCAGAATGGCCCCTACAATGAGCAGTTCTTC. Its translation is CASSAQNGPYNEQFF.

V and J are TRBV23-1 and TRBJ2-1; TRBD2 might be the D (7 bases). TRBV23-1 is designated an ORF whose function remains uncertain. This CDR3 contains 14 residues. Trimming removed 10 bases from V and 5 bases from J, with 18 bases in between. The CDR3 spells CATRGGGTNNEQFF. The CDR3 bases are TGCGCCACCAGGGGCGGGGGCACGAACAATGAGCAGTTCTTC.

A few counts support this clonotype. The chain employs TRBV6-5 and TRBJ2-7; 16 bases line up with TRBD2. Germline CDR1 reads MNHEY; CDR2 reads SVGAGI. The trim removed 2 bases at V and 4 bases at J, leaving 5 bases unmatched. There are 17 residues in the CDR3. CDR3 residues: CASSYAGTSGGAYEQYF. For the CDR3, the DNA is TGTGCCAGCAGTTACGCCGGGACTAGCGGGGGGGCATACGAGCAGTACTTC.

In nucleotides, the CDR3 is TGTGCCAGTCTGATAGCGGGCCCACCTACCGGGGAGCTGTTTTTT. It codes for CASLIAGPPTGELFF. This chain joins TRBV7-9 and TRBJ2-2; 7 bases agree with TRBD2. V lost 9 bases and J lost 5; bases outside the gene matches: 12. Per germline, CDR1 SEHNR and CDR2 FQNEAQ (reference sequence). This CDR3 comprises 15 residues.

The J gene is TRBJ2-5, the V gene TRBV10-3, with TRBD2 identical over 7 bases. Germline CDR1 reads ENHRY; CDR2 reads SYGVKD. J was trimmed by 5 bases and V by 0 bases; bases with no gene match: 3. This CDR3 comprises 14 residues. The DNA for the CDR3 is TGTGCCATCAGTGAGTCGGCGGGGGTGGAGACCCAGTACTTC. Translating gives CAISESAGVETQYF.

This clonotype rates as large. This chain connects TRBV7-2 to TRBJ2-3, with unresolved D. CDR3 length: 15 residues. Germline V gives CDR1 SGHTA, CDR2 FQGNSA. With 3 bases removed from V and 4 bases from J, the gap between germline ends came to 14 bases. The CDR3 region has the DNA TGTGCCAGCAGCTTTCTGGTTCTGGGATCAGATACGCAGTATTTT. It encodes CASSFLVLGSDTQYF.

This chain joins TRBV5-1 and TRBJ2-7; weak D call: TRBD1 (5 bases). Looked up from germline, CDR1 is SGHRS and CDR2 is YFSETQ. Trimming pared 4 bases from V and 3 bases from J, leaving 11 bases between. This CDR3 contains 13 residues. CDR3 sequence reads: CASSEDTDYEQYF. The DNA of the CDR3 is TGCGCCAGCAGCGAGGACACCGACTACGAGCAGTACTTC.

The chain uses TRBV28 and TRBJ2-5; weak D call: TRBD2 (6 bases). From germline, CDR1 is MDHEN and CDR2 SYDVKM. Trimming took 3 bases from V and 5 from J, leaving 13 bases between them. CDR3 length: 14 residues. For the CDR3, the DNA is TGTGCCAGCAGTTTCTATGCGGGGACGGAGACCCAGTACTTC. This sequence encodes CASSFYAGTETQYF. The whole variable domain, remainder taken from reference TRBV28 and TRBJ2-5, is DVKVTQSSRYLVKRTGEKVFLECVQDMDHENMFWYRQDPGLGLRLIYFSYDVKMKEKGDIPEGYSVSREKKERFSLILESASTNQTSMYLCASSFYAGTETQYFGPGTRLLVL.

V usage is TRBV11-2 and J usage is TRBJ2-4; 11 nucleotides agree with TRBD1. V trimming: 5 bases; J trimming: 8 bases; junction bases outside the gene matches: 11. CDR1 is SGHAT and CDR2 is FQNNGV in the germline V gene. CDR3 length: 16 amino acids. CDR3 bases: TGTGCCAGCAGCGTCCTTGAGGGACAGGGGGTCGACATTCAGTACTTC. Protein product: CASSVLEGQGVDIQYF.

This clonotype was seen a few times. The chain couples TRBV5-6 to TRBJ2-3; D remains ambiguous. CDR3 length equals 14 residues. Trimming took 1 base from V and 2 from J, leaving 8 bases between them. Germline values: CDR1 SGHDT, CDR2 YYEEEE. The CDR3 region is CASSLTHSTDTQYF. CDR3 nucleotide sequence: TGTGCCAGCAGCTTGACCCACTCCACAGATACGCAGTATTTT.

This chain links TRBV5-1 with TRBJ2-3; D is ambiguous. The V and J ends lost 2 bases and 0 bases respectively, with 4 bases between them. CDR3 length: 13 amino acids. The germline gives CDR1 SGHRS, CDR2 YFSETQ. The CDR3 here is CASSLGSTDTQYF. Written as DNA, the CDR3 is TGCGCCAGCAGCTTAGGAAGCACAGATACGCAGTATTTT.

The CDR3 DNA is TGTGCCAGCAGCTTACCCCCTAGCGGCGGGGAGCTGTTTTTT. Protein product: CASSLPPSGGELFF. The rearrangement joins TRBV7-3 to TRBJ2-2; 7 nucleotides align to TRBD2. CDR3 size: 14 residues. The germline V gene encodes CDR1 SGHTA and CDR2 FQGTGA. The V and J ends lost 2 bases and 7 bases, in that order; junction bases with no gene match: 4.

The gene calls are TRBV6-1 and TRBJ2-7, with 10 bases identical to TRBD1. Looked up from germline, CDR1 is MNHNS and CDR2 is SASEGT. This CDR3 contains 17 residues. J gave up 2 bases and V 9 bases, and 16 bases lay outside the gene matches. CDR3 protein: CASRGTRKGQGAYEQYF. As DNA, the CDR3 is TGTGCCAGTCGAGGAACCCGAAAAGGACAGGGGGCCTACGAGCAGTACTTC.

This rearrangement joins TRBV20-1 to TRBJ1-2; no firm D call. The germline V and J ends were trimmed by 6 bases and 8 bases, with 19 bases remaining between them. The CDR3 length is 13 residues. Germline-derived CDR1 and CDR2 are DFQATT and SNEGSKA (reference sequence). CDR3 bases: TGCAGTGCCCGTAACCCTGAGGGTAACGGCTACACCTTC. Translating it yields CSARNPEGNGYTF.

This clonotype occurred a few times. The chain employs TRBV7-6 and TRBJ2-3; D might be TRBD2 (6 bases). Germline-derived CDR1 and CDR2 are SGHVS and FNYEAQ. The CDR3 totals 12 residues. V lost 5 bases and J 11 bases, leaving 14 bases between the germline ends. The CDR3 loop reads CASSPEGSRQYF. The CDR3 DNA reads as TGTGCCAGCAGCCCGGAGGGTAGCAGGCAGTATTTT.

The J gene is TRBJ2-1, the V gene TRBV5-6; D is uncertain. With 3 bases removed from V and 8 bases from J, the gap between germline ends came to 6 bases. The CDR3 is 11 amino acids. Germline values: CDR1 SGHDT, CDR2 YYEEEE. The CDR3 nucleotides read TGTGCCAGCAGCTCAACCGATGAGCAGTTCTTC. As protein: CASSSTDEQFF.

This chain joins TRBV2 and TRBJ2-7, with 10 bases fitting TRBD2. V was pared by 6 bases and J by 3 bases, with 5 bases of the junction left unmatched. The CDR3 sequence is 14 residues long. Germline CDR1 reads SNHLY; CDR2 reads FYNNEI. DNA of the CDR3: TGTGCCAGCAGCGGACTAGCGGTTTACTACGAGCAGTACTTC. Protein sequence: CASSGLAVYYEQYF.

This clonotype showed up just a few times. The chain joins TRBV29-1 to TRBJ2-1; TRBD2 matches at 8 bases. CDR3 length equals 12 residues. V lost 7 bases to trimming and J lost 9 bases; unmatched junction nucleotides: 8. The germline V gene has CDR1 SQVTM and CDR2 ANQGSEA. In DNA, the CDR3 is TGCAGCGCTGGGGCTAGCGGGCCTGAGCAGTTCTTC. This gives the protein CSAGASGPEQFF.

This chain links TRBV30 with TRBJ2-3; 8 bases align to TRBD2. The ends lost 0 bases at V and 4 bases at J; junction bases unmatched: 6. CDR1 is GTSNPN and CDR2 is SVGIG in the germline V gene (reference sequence). The CDR3 is 15 residues long. CDR3 coding DNA: TGTGCCTGGAGTGTACCCGGGAGGGTCGCAGATACGCAGTATTTT. Translated: CAWSVPGRVADTQYF.

This clonotype showed up just a few times. The V and J genes are TRBV13 and TRBJ2-3; D is possibly TRBD2 (7 bases). The CDR3 contains 14 residues. CDR1 and CDR2 from the germline V gene are PRHDT and FYEKMQ (reference sequence). Trimming left V 5 bases short and J 7 bases short, with 16 bases between. This CDR3 reads CASSGGDNGNTQYF. The DNA for the CDR3 is TGTGCCAGCAGCGGGGGGGACAATGGTAATACGCAGTATTTT.

The CDR3 sequence: CASSEFGGGNQETQYF. Here the CDR3 DNA reads TGTGCCAGCAGTGAATTCGGCGGGGGGAACCAAGAGACCCAGTACTTC. V is TRBV2 and J is TRBJ2-5; 8 nucleotides match TRBD2. The CDR3 spans 16 residues. The V gene end was trimmed by 2 bases and the J gene end by 0 bases; junction bases not matched to a gene: 5. Germline V CDR1 and CDR2: SNHLY, FYNNEI.

The CDR3 spells CSARDIERDFTDTQYF. CDR3 in DNA: TGCAGTGCTAGAGATATTGAGCGGGACTTCACAGATACGCAGTATTTT. V gene TRBV20-1 combines with J gene TRBJ2-3; 7 bases line up with TRBD2. The J segment lost 2 bases and the V segment lost 0 bases, leaving 8 bases of the junction unmatched. The CDR3 sequence is 16 residues long. CDR1 and CDR2 from the germline V gene are DFQATT and SNEGSKA (reference sequence).